This TCR beta chain originates from a study of blood T cells in healthy people across ages. Whole-study findings and limits: Strongly correlated with naive T cell percentage was TCR beta diversity.

The study isolated at least 7 million PBMCs from each sample. The germline V gene encodes CDR1 DFQATT and CDR2 SNEGSKA (reference sequence). The CDR3 extends over 12 amino acids. V was shortened by 4 bases and J by 3 bases, with 9 bases between the two germline ends. Regarding this clonotype: Antigen unknown.

Together with a sample-barcoded 5' primer, a J-beta primer mix was included in a second PCR lasting about 7 to 11 cycles. Using its own MiXCR run on the 5' RACE reads, TCRdb lists one record per CDR3 protein. This table has around 1,900,000 distinct CDR3 sequences, roughly 43% appearing once. This TCR came from a human donor in good health. Specimen: blood. This sequence joins TRBV20-1 and TRBJ1-2; tentative D call: TRBD1 (6 bases). This chain's CDR3 is CSATGAYYGYTF. DNA for the CDR3: TGCAGTGCTACAGGGGCTTACTATGGCTACACCTTC.